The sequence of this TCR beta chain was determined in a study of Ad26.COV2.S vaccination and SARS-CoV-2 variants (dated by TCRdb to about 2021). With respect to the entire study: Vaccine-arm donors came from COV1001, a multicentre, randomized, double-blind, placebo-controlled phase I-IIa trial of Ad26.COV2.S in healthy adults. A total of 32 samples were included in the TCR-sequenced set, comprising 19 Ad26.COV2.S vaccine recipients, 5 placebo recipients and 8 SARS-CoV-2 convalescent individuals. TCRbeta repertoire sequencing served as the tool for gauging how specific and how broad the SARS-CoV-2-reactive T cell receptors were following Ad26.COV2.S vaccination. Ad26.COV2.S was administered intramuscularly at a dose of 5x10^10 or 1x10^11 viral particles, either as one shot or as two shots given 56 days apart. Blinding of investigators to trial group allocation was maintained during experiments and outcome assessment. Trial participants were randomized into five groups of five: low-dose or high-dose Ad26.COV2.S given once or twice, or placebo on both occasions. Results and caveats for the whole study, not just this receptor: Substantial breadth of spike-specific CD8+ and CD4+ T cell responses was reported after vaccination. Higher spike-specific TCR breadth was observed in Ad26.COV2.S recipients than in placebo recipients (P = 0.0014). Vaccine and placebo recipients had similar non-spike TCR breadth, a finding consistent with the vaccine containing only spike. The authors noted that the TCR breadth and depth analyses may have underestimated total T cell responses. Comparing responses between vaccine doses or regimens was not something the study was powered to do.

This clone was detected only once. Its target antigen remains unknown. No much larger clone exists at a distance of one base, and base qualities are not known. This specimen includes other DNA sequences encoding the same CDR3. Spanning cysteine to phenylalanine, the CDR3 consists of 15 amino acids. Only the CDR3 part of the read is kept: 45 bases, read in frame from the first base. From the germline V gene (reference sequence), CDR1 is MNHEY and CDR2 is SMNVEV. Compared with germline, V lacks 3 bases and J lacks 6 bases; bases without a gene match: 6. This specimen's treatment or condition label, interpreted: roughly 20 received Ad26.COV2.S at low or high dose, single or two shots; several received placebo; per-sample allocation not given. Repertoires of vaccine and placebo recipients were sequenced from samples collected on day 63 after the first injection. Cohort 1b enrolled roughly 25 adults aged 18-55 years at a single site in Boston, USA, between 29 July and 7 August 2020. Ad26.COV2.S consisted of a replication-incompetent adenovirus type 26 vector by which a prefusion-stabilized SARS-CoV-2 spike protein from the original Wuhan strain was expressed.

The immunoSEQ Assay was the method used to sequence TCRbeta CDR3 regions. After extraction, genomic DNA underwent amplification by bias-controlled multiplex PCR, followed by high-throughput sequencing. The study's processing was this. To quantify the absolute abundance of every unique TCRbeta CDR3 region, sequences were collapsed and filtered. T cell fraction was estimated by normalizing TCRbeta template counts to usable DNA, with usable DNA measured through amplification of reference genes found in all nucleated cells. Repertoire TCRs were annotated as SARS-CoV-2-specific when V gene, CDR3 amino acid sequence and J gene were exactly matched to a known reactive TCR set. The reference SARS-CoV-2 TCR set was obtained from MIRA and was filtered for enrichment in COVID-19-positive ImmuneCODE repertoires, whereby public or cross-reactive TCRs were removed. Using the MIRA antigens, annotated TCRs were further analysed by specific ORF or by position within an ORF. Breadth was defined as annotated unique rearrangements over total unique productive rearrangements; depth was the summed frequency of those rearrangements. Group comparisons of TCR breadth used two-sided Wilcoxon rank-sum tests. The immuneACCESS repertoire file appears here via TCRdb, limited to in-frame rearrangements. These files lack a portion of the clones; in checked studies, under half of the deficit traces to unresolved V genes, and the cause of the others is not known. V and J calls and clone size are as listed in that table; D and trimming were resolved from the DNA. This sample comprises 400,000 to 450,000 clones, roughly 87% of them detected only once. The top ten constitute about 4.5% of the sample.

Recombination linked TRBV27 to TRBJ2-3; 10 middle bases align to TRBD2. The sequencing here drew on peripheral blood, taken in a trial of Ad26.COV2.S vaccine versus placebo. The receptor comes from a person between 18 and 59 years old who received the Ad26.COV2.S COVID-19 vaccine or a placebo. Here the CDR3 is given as CASSFLAGAGDTQYF. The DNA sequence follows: TGTGCCAGCAGTTTCCTAGCGGGAGCGGGGGATACGCAGTATTTT.